This T cell receptor (beta chain) was found in a study of cytomegalovirus exposure and HLA in healthy donors. Of note for this clone: Its antigen is unidentified.

TCRdb keeps only in-frame clones here, not all; method: immunoSEQ multiplex PCR. The sample consists of more than 85,000 clones, 86% of them appearing once. Findings and caveats of the study: Three chains tied to CMV proved CMV antigen-specific in vitro. Reports credit the classifier with highly specific, highly sensitive diagnosis of cytomegalovirus status.

Germline CDR1 is MNHNS and CDR2 is SASEGT. The CDR3 totals 14 residues. V lost 4 bases, J lost 4 bases, and 6 bases stayed unmatched. The source of this sequence is a young woman in good health and CMV-seropositive. The sequenced sample was PBMCs. The chain couples TRBV6-1 to TRBJ1-1, with 7 bases aligning to TRBD1. The CDR3 sequence is CASSVTGSGTEAFF. The CDR3 region has the DNA TGTGCCAGCAGTGTGACAGGGTCTGGCACTGAAGCTTTCTTT.